The present T cell receptor beta chain was sequenced within a study of shared clonotypes between healthy human individuals. General observations from the study: Clonotype sharing among donors was thought likely to change with sequencing depth.

As handled by the study authors: Junction-only sequences without quality scores were provided by ImmunoSEQ, so filtering was different. Here immunoSEQ multiplex PCR was the method, and the copy in TCRdb shows in-frame clones only, minus some. D and trimming come from the DNA, and the V and J calls and clone size come from that table. The profile shows approximately 500,000 clones, 90% to 97% of them singletons. V dropped 3 bases and J dropped 5 bases, with 13 bases sitting between them. CDR1 and CDR2 (germline): MGHRA, YSYEKL. The CDR3 is made up of 14 amino acids. With regard to this clone: Its specificity is not known.

This clonotype was sampled from a woman aged 25 to 39 in good health. The gene calls are TRBV4-1 and TRBJ1-1, with a possible D match to TRBD1 (6 bases). Sequencing input: naive CD4+ T cells sorted from blood. Regarding subset: CD45RA+ positively selected. The CDR3 nucleotides are TGCGCCAGCAGCCACGTAACAGGGTTGACTGAAGCTTTCTTT. Protein: CASSHVTGLTEAFF.